These 11 T cell receptor beta chains were sequenced from one sample in a study of cytomegalovirus exposure and HLA in healthy donors. Amplification used 60 Vbeta primers and 13 Jbeta primers. This table comes from immunoSEQ multiplex PCR, and its TCRdb copy is limited to in-frame clones, with some not included. The sample table sets out 200,000 or so clones. The specimen was PBMCs. Receptor source: a boy aged 10-17 years in good health and CMV-seronegative.

CDR3 loop: CASSSPSLSGGETDTQYF. The DNA of the CDR3 is TGTGCCAGCAGCTCGCCTTCTCTTAGCGGGGGGGAGACAGATACGCAGTATTTT. The gene calls are TRBV5-4 and TRBJ2-3; 11 nucleotides line up with TRBD2. The V segment lost 3 bases and the J segment 3 bases; nucleotides outside the gene matches: 12. Germline CDR1 is SGHNT and CDR2 is YYREEE (reference sequence). The CDR3 sequence is 18 residues long.

This sequence joins TRBV5-1 and TRBJ1-3; 7 bases fit TRBD1. The CDR3 spans 14 residues. With V trimmed by 4 bases and J by 6 bases, 7 bases remained unmatched. Germline values: CDR1 SGHRS, CDR2 YFSETQ. The CDR3 DNA reads TGCGCCAGCAGCGTGACAGGGTCGGAAAACACCATATATTTT. Amino acids: CASSVTGSENTIYF. Full variable domain (missing parts from reference TRBV5-1 and TRBJ1-3): KAGVTQTPRYLIKTRGQQVTLSCSPISGHRSVSWYQQTPGQGLQFLFEYFSETQRNKGNFPGRFSGRQFSNSRSEMNVSTLELGDSALYLCASSVTGSENTIYFGEGSWLTVV.

This rearrangement joins TRBV6-1 to TRBJ1-1; D unresolved. Trimming took 8 bases from V and 8 from J, leaving 15 bases between them. The CDR3 loop spans 12 amino acids. Germline-derived CDR1 and CDR2 are MNHNS and SASEGT. The CDR3 coding sequence is TGTGCCAGCTCCTGGGCAGTGGGCGAAGCTTTCTTT. This translates into CASSWAVGEAFF.

The chain has TRBV4-3 and TRBJ1-2; perhaps TRBD1 as D (6 bases). Germline CDR1 is LGHNA and CDR2 is YSLEER. This CDR3 is built from 14 residues. Trimming shortened V by 3 bases and J by 8 bases, and 16 bases separated the two germline ends. Here the CDR3 reads CASSHVTGTDGYTF. CDR3 bases: TGCGCCAGCAGCCACGTTACAGGGACGGACGGCTACACCTTC.

This chain uses TRBV6-1 with TRBJ1-1, with D tentatively TRBD1 (5 bases). The CDR3 is made up of 13 amino acids. Looked up from germline, CDR1 is MNHNS and CDR2 is SASEGT. The V gene lost 4 bases and the J gene lost 5 bases, with 11 bases spanning the gap. The DNA for the CDR3 is TGTGCCAGCAGTGTGGACACCGGGACTGAAGCTTTCTTT. This encodes CASSVDTGTEAFF.

This chain connects TRBV4-2 to TRBJ2-1, with D perhaps TRBD1 (6 bases). The ends were cut back, 1 base at V and 6 bases at J, with 10 bases in the middle. This CDR3 comprises 14 residues. Germline CDR1 is LGHNA and CDR2 is YNFKEQ. In nucleotides, the CDR3 is TGTGCCAGCAGCCAAGGGTTAGGGGGCAATGAGCAGTTCTTC. Translation: CASSQGLGGNEQFF.

V and J are TRBV6-5 and TRBJ1-1; TRBD1 agrees at 7 bases. The CDR3 runs 12 residues. J lost 12 bases, V lost 5 bases, and 9 bases had no gene match. Germline CDR1 MNHEY, CDR2 SVGAGI. The CDR3 DNA follows: TGTGCCAGCAGTCCAAGACAGGGCTTATCTTTCTTT. As protein: CASSPRQGLSFF.

V and J are TRBV6-1 and TRBJ1-5; 7 bases map to TRBD1. V lost 6 bases to trimming and J lost 6 bases; unmatched junction nucleotides: 8. This CDR3 has 14 residues. Germline CDR1 is MNHNS and CDR2 is SASEGT. CDR3 region: CASSRGKEVQPQHF. CDR3 nucleotides: TGTGCCAGCAGCAGGGGGAAAGAGGTTCAGCCCCAGCATTTT.

V and J are TRBV5-6 and TRBJ2-7, with D possibly matching TRBD1 (7 bases). Germline assignment: CDR1 SGHDT and CDR2 YYEEEE. Trimming removed 4 bases from V and 7 bases from J, with 18 bases in between. There are 14 residues in the CDR3. The CDR3 region has the DNA TGTGCCAGCAGCCGGGGGACAGCTCCGGGGGAGCAGTACTTC. Translating it yields CASSRGTAPGEQYF.

This rearrangement joins TRBV2 to TRBJ1-1; the D gene is possibly TRBD1 (5 bases). V gave up 5 bases and J gave up 1 base, with 8 bases separating them. The germline gives CDR1 SNHLY, CDR2 FYNNEI. The CDR3 sequence is 13 residues long. The CDR3 DNA reads TGTGCCAGCAGTCGGACACAGAACACTGAAGCTTTCTTT. Residues: CASSRTQNTEAFF.

The chain joins TRBV30 to TRBJ1-2; tentatively, D is TRBD1 (5 bases). V was cut by 4 bases and J by 4 bases, with 19 bases left in between. CDR3 length: 15 residues. Germline CDR1 and CDR2: GTSNPN and SVGIG (reference sequence). DNA of the CDR3: TGTGCCTGGAACCCCACTGGGGGGGGGTTCTATGGCTACACCTTC. Amino acid sequence: CAWNPTGGGFYGYTF.